Listed here is a single TCR beta chain. In the original processing: By means of reference gene primer amplification, nucleated cell counts were estimated. Clones were sequenced by immunoSEQ multiplex PCR, and TCRdb holds only the in-frame ones, with some missing. The DNA was the basis for D and trimming; V, J and clone size are from that table. The sample consists of 120,000 or so clones, 60% to 85% of them appearing once. This CDR3 region has 15 residues. V shed 6 bases and J 5 bases; nucleotides not matched to a gene: 11. Germline V lookup: CDR1 MNHEY, CDR2 SVGAGI. This specimen belongs to a study of blood T cell repertoires in COVID-19. As for the study in general: The origin of the acute and convalescent COVID-19 samples was the United States, Italy and Spain. PBMCs, B-cell-depleted T cells, or T cells were the source of the cDNA or gDNA that made up the material.

The material sequenced was peripheral blood. The V call is TRBV6-5, the J call TRBJ2-5; 8 bases fit TRBD2. The source of this sequence is a man between 65 and 85 years old with acute or convalescent COVID-19. CDR3 nucleotide sequence: TGTGCCAGCAGCCGACTAGCGCTGAAAGGGGAGACCCAGTACTTC. Translated: CASSRLALKGETQYF.